These 12 T cell receptor beta chains share one sample of origin, sequenced in a study of Ad26.COV2.S vaccination and SARS-CoV-2 variants. TCRdb's table, derived via immunoSEQ multiplex PCR, lists solely in-frame clones and lacks some. This table has 350,000 to 600,000 clones, roughly 87% appearing once. Regarding treatment: over 15 received Ad26.COV2.S at low or high dose, single or two shots; about 5 received placebo; per-sample allocation not given. Samples came from day 63 after the first vaccine or placebo injection. The sequences come from peripheral blood, collected in a trial of Ad26.COV2.S vaccine versus placebo. The receptor source for this set is a person between 18 and 65 years old who received the Ad26.COV2.S COVID-19 vaccine or a placebo.

V is TRBV9 and J is TRBJ1-1; TRBD1 is a possible D gene (6 bases). Trimming removed 1 base from V and 1 base from J, with 17 bases in between. The CDR3 extends over 17 amino acids. Germline lookup yields CDR1 SGDLS and CDR2 YYNGEE. The CDR3 region is CASSVLAGGTRNTEAFF. The CDR3 DNA reads TGTGCCAGCAGCGTATTGGCCGGGGGCACCCGGAACACTGAAGCTTTCTTT.

The chain is built from TRBV9 and TRBJ1-1; D remains unclear. V lost 0 bases and J lost 9, with 12 bases in between. CDR1 is SGDLS, CDR2 YYNGEE, per germline. This CDR3 is 13 amino acids long. The chain's CDR3 is CASSVDLGRQAFF. In DNA form, the CDR3 reads TGTGCCAGCAGCGTAGATCTGGGCAGACAAGCTTTCTTT.

This sequence joins TRBV27 and TRBJ2-1; D unclear. Trimming left V 4 bases short and J 4 bases short, with 8 bases between. CDR1 and CDR2 (germline): MNHEY, SMNVEV (reference sequence). This CDR3 has 13 residues. CDR3 bases: TGTGCCAGCAGTTCCCGCTTGTACAATGAGCAGTTCTTC. It codes for CASSSRLYNEQFF.

V and J are TRBV7-9 and TRBJ2-3; D remains ambiguous. Germline assignment: CDR1 SEHNR and CDR2 FQNEAQ (reference sequence). V was clipped by 5 bases and J by 2 bases, with 14 bases between them. The CDR3 covers 15 residues. The CDR3 protein is CASSRELTATDTQYF. In DNA form, the CDR3 reads TGTGCCAGCAGCCGTGAGTTAACGGCCACAGATACGCAGTATTTT.

This clone is a singleton in its sample. The rearrangement joins TRBV5-1 to TRBJ2-5; no clear D. The germline V gene has CDR1 SGHRS and CDR2 YFSETQ. Trimming stripped 0 bases from V and 3 bases from J, with 6 bases between. The length of the CDR3 is 13 residues. The CDR3 nucleotides read TGCGCCAGCAGCTTGGGGGGAAAAGAGACCCAGTACTTC. This codes for CASSLGGKETQYF.

V gene TRBV6-5 combines with J gene TRBJ2-7, with D uncertain. CDR3 length equals 12 residues. Trimming stripped 8 bases from V and 2 bases from J, with 10 bases between. Germline values: CDR1 MNHEY, CDR2 SVGAGI. CDR3 sequence: CASLSVAYEQYF. For the CDR3, the DNA is TGTGCCAGCCTGTCGGTCGCCTACGAGCAGTACTTC.

The CDR3 here is CASSLSTGGADTQYF. DNA for the CDR3: TGCGCCAGCAGCTTATCTACGGGAGGGGCAGATACGCAGTATTTT. This chain joins TRBV5-1 and TRBJ2-3, with 8 bases aligning to TRBD2. This CDR3 has 15 amino acids. V lost 2 bases to trimming and J lost 4 bases; unmatched junction nucleotides: 6. Germline CDR1 and CDR2: SGHRS and YFSETQ.

This chain joins TRBV7-2 and TRBJ2-1; tentatively, D is TRBD2 (5 bases). The CDR3 consists of 15 residues. The germline V and J ends were trimmed by 5 bases and 6 bases, with 17 bases remaining between them. Germline assignment: CDR1 SGHTA and CDR2 FQGNSA. CDR3 sequence (DNA): TGTGCCAGCAGCCCCCGACAACTAGTTTTCAATGAGCAGTTCTTC. It encodes CASSPRQLVFNEQFF. Full variable domain (remainder filled in from reference TRBV7-2 and TRBJ2-1): GAGVSQSPSNKVTEKGKDVELRCDPISGHTALYWYRQSLGQGLEFLIYFQGNSAPDKSGLPSDRFSAERTGGSVSTLTIQRTQQEDSAVYLCASSPRQLVFNEQFFGPGTRLTVL.

The V gene is TRBV7-2, the J gene TRBJ2-3, with D unclear. The V gene lost 2 bases and the J gene lost 6 bases, with 9 bases spanning the gap. Germline CDR1 reads SGHTA; CDR2 reads FQGNSA. The CDR3 runs 13 residues. As DNA, the CDR3 is TGTGCCAGCAGCTTACTGCGGCGGGATACGCAGTATTTT. It translates to CASSLLRRDTQYF.

A few counts support this clone. The chain employs TRBV19 and TRBJ1-1; D uncertain. CDR1 and CDR2 from the germline V gene are LNHDA and SQIVND (reference sequence). CDR3 length equals 14 residues. Trimming took off 2 bases at V and 4 bases at J, with 11 bases between the two ends. The CDR3 region is CASSIRRRTTEAFF. The CDR3 region has the DNA TGTGCCAGTAGTATACGACGCAGGACCACTGAAGCTTTCTTT.

The chain couples TRBV6-5 to TRBJ1-1; tentative D call: TRBD1 (6 bases). The CDR3 runs to 14 residues. Germline assignment: CDR1 MNHEY and CDR2 SVGAGI. V was shortened by 6 bases and J by 2 bases, with 13 bases between the two germline ends. As DNA, the CDR3 is TGTGCCAGCAGATCGGGACACACCAACACTGAAGCTTTCTTT. It encodes CASRSGHTNTEAFF.

This chain uses TRBV28 with TRBJ1-5; 8 nucleotides match TRBD1. CDR1 is MDHEN, CDR2 SYDVKM, per germline. The CDR3 spans 13 residues. Losses at the gene ends were 10 bases for V and 5 bases for J; bases not matched to a gene: 7. CDR3 DNA: TGTGCCACCCAGGACAGGGAATATCAGCCCCAGCATTTT. It yields the protein CATQDREYQPQHF.